The 18 T cell receptor beta chains in this list originate from one sample, sequenced in a study of response to subunit inactivated influenza vaccine. TCRdb called the RT-PCR reads again in MiXCR, with one record for every CDR3 protein. The sample lists 600,000 to 850,000 distinct CDR3 sequences; 12% to 15% were seen once. Sequenced here: PBMCs from blood, sampled less than 15 days before vaccination. These receptors originate from a man aged 45-65 years who received an inactivated influenza vaccine.

The rearrangement links TRBV28 to TRBJ2-3, with 8 bases aligning to TRBD2. V shed 4 bases and J 5 bases; nucleotides not matched to a gene: 8. Per germline, CDR1 MDHEN and CDR2 SYDVKM. This CDR3 contains 15 residues. In DNA form, the CDR3 reads TGTGCCAGCAGTTCTCCCGGGACTAGGGAAGATACGCAGTATTTT. As protein: CASSSPGTREDTQYF.

This clonotype was counted at least ten times. V is TRBV10-2 and J is TRBJ2-2; 14 bases line up with TRBD2. Germline loops: CDR1 WSHSY, CDR2 SAAADI. There are 18 residues in the CDR3. With 8 bases clipped from V and 3 bases from J, the junction kept 11 bases outside the gene matches. CDR3 amino acids: CASAGTSGRKMDTGELFF. As DNA, the CDR3 is TGCGCCAGCGCTGGGACTAGCGGGAGAAAGATGGACACCGGGGAGCTGTTTTTT.

This chain connects TRBV6-1 to TRBJ1-5; 7 nucleotides align to TRBD1. CDR3 length: 13 amino acids. Germline V gene data show CDR1 as MNHNS and CDR2 as SASEGT. Losses at the gene ends were 6 bases for V and 4 bases for J; bases not matched to a gene: 3. The CDR3 sequence is CASSGTVNQPQHF. DNA of the CDR3: TGTGCCAGCAGCGGGACAGTAAATCAGCCCCAGCATTTT.

This clonotype was counted many times. The J gene is TRBJ1-1, the V gene TRBV4-3; D unresolved. CDR1 and CDR2 (germline): LGHNA, YSLEER. This CDR3 contains 14 residues. V was cut by 1 base and J by 3 bases, with 9 bases left in between. CDR3: CASSQGIGYTEAFF. Here the CDR3 DNA reads TGCGCCAGCAGCCAAGGTATTGGGTACACTGAAGCTTTCTTT.

The chain combines TRBV3-1 with TRBJ1-2; 7 bases align to TRBD1. The CDR3 length is 18 residues. With V trimmed by 0 bases and J by 8 bases, 18 bases remained unmatched. The germline CDR1 and CDR2 sequences are LGHDT and YNNKEL (reference sequence). The CDR3 here is CASSQDLFLDRVGRGYTF. In nucleotides, the CDR3 is TGTGCCAGCAGCCAAGATTTGTTTCTTGACAGGGTAGGCCGCGGCTACACCTTC.

This chain joins TRBV7-2 and TRBJ1-2; D ambiguous. The length of the CDR3 is 15 residues. Germline-derived CDR1 and CDR2 are SGHTA and FQGNSA. Trimming removed 3 bases from V and 4 bases from J, with 15 bases in between. The CDR3 sequence is CASSLAPGGSYGYTF. The CDR3 coding sequence is TGTGCCAGCAGCTTGGCTCCGGGCGGGAGCTATGGCTACACCTTC.

This clonotype showed up many times. The chain links TRBV7-2 to TRBJ2-5; 10 bases agree with TRBD2. This CDR3 region has 15 residues. The germline CDR1 and CDR2 sequences are SGHTA and FQGNSA. Losses at the gene ends were 6 bases for V and 5 bases for J; bases not matched to a gene: 9. CDR3 in DNA: TGTGCCAGCAGTACATCTAGCGGGAGTCGGGAGACCCAGTACTTC. This gives the protein CASSTSSGSRETQYF.

This clonotype appeared many times. V usage is TRBV5-1 and J usage is TRBJ2-2, with D perhaps TRBD2 (7 bases). The CDR3 runs to 14 residues. CDR1 is SGHRS and CDR2 is YFSETQ in the germline V gene. V dropped 5 bases and J dropped 5 bases, with 13 bases sitting between them. CDR3 protein: CASRSQGGTGELFF. As DNA, the CDR3 is TGCGCCAGCAGGTCACAGGGAGGGACCGGGGAGCTGTTTTTT.

This chain joins TRBV5-1 and TRBJ2-1; D uncertain. Trimming left V 1 base short and J 0 bases short, with 8 bases between. This CDR3 comprises 15 residues. Germline V gene data show CDR1 as SGHRS and CDR2 as YFSETQ. The CDR3: CASSLKPISYNEQFF. The CDR3 nucleotides read TGCGCCAGCAGCTTGAAACCGATCTCCTACAATGAGCAGTTCTTC.

This chain uses TRBV7-6 with TRBJ2-5; 10 nucleotides agree with TRBD2. The CDR3 has 17 residues. The germline V gene encodes CDR1 SGHVS and CDR2 FNYEAQ. V lost 0 bases to trimming and J lost 1 base; unmatched junction nucleotides: 5. The CDR3 DNA is TGTGCCAGCAGCTTAGCGACAACTAGCGGGACCCAAGAGACCCAGTACTTC. Translating it yields CASSLATTSGTQETQYF.

V and J are TRBV28 and TRBJ2-6, with D maybe TRBD2 (6 bases). CDR3 length: 17 residues. The V end lost 3 bases, the J end lost 1 base, and 13 bases lay between the germline ends. Germline CDR1 reads MDHEN; CDR2 reads SYDVKM. This CDR3 is CASSLEGLQSGANVLTF. As DNA, the CDR3 is TGTGCCAGCAGTTTGGAGGGTCTCCAGTCTGGGGCCAACGTCCTGACTTTC.

This clonotype was found many times. The V and J genes are TRBV9 and TRBJ1-6, with D possibly being TRBD1 (6 bases). The CDR3 extends over 14 amino acids. The germline CDR1 and CDR2 sequences are SGDLS and YYNGEE. Trimming took 0 bases from V and 8 from J, leaving 9 bases between them. CDR3 bases: TGTGCCAGCAGCGTAGACAGGGTAGATTCACCCCTCCACTTT. It yields the protein CASSVDRVDSPLHF.

The table lists this clonotype with a few counts. This chain's CDR3 is CASSLTGTSHRDEQFF. The CDR3 bases are TGTGCCAGCAGCTTAACCGGGACTTCCCATAGGGATGAGCAGTTCTTC. This chain links TRBV7-3 with TRBJ2-1; maybe TRBD2 (6 bases). Germline V lookup: CDR1 SGHTA, CDR2 FQGTGA. Trimming took 0 bases from V and 8 from J, leaving 17 bases between them. This CDR3 spans 16 amino acids.

This clonotype was recorded a few times. This rearrangement joins TRBV4-3 to TRBJ1-1, with D possibly being TRBD1 (5 bases). Germline V gives CDR1 LGHNA, CDR2 YSLEER. Trimming removed 0 bases from V and 11 bases from J, with 16 bases in between. The CDR3 consists of 14 residues. This CDR3 reads CASSQEVLGRQAFF. The CDR3 DNA reads as TGCGCCAGCAGCCAAGAAGTTTTGGGACGTCAGGCTTTCTTT.

Turning to this clonotype: At one boundary the junction diverges from the germline segment, which might be a read error. The V gene is TRBV5-1, the J gene TRBJ1-2; 10 bases line up with TRBD1. CDR1 and CDR2 (germline): SGHRS, YFSETQ. This CDR3 has 17 amino acids. The CDR3: CTSSYDRGPRSDYGYTF. The CDR3 coding sequence is TGCACCAGCAGCTACGACAGGGGGCCTCGAAGTGACTATGGCTACACCTTC.

This chain uses TRBV12-3 or TRBV12-4 with TRBJ2-3; 9 positions match TRBD2. The CDR3 has 17 residues. With V trimmed by 10 bases and J by 0 bases, 14 bases remained unmatched. The DNA for the CDR3 is TGTGCCATCAATGTAGGTAGCGGGGGCCCCAGCACAGATACGCAGTATTTT. Translated, it gives CAINVGSGGPSTDTQYF.

V gene TRBV4-3 combines with J gene TRBJ2-1; D is undetermined. The CDR3 extends over 14 amino acids. Germline-derived CDR1 and CDR2 are LGHNA and YSLEER. Trimming took 3 bases from V and 0 from J, leaving 6 bases between them. The CDR3 loop reads CASSQDDSYNEQFF. For the CDR3, the DNA is TGCGCCAGCAGCCAGGATGACTCCTACAATGAGCAGTTCTTC.

This rearrangement joins TRBV10-3 to TRBJ2-2; possibly TRBD2 for D (6 bases). Germline assignment: CDR1 ENHRY and CDR2 SYGVKD. With 9 bases removed from V and 4 bases from J, the gap between germline ends came to 15 bases. This CDR3 comprises 14 residues. The CDR3 nucleotides are TGTGCCATAAAATCGGGAGTTAGCACCGGGGAGCTGTTTTTT. Residues: CAIKSGVSTGELFF.